The 19 T cell receptor beta chains presented below share a single source sample, sequenced in a study of cytomegalovirus exposure and HLA in healthy donors. Primers for the PCR totalled 60 Vbeta and 13 Jbeta. Repertoires were generated with immunoSEQ multiplex PCR, while TCRdb's copy carries only in-frame clones and drops some. Found here are roughly 180,000 clones, around 78% of them singletons; the top ten hold about 1.5%. Specimen: PBMCs. The receptors were sampled from a man aged 18 to 35 in good health and CMV-seronegative.

The CDR3 bases are TGTGCCACAAGCCTCAGGGGCGTCACTGAAGCTTTCTTT. This translates into CATSLRGVTEAFF. The chain links TRBV30 to TRBJ1-1; TRBD1 is a possible D gene (6 bases). CDR1 is GTSNPN and CDR2 is SVGIG in the germline V gene (reference sequence). Between the trimmed V and J ends, which lost 8 bases and 4 bases, there was a span of 17 bases. The CDR3 consists of 13 residues.

J is TRBJ1-4 and V is TRBV5-1; possible D gene TRBD1, 5 bases. CDR1 and CDR2 (germline): SGHRS, YFSETQ. V was pared by 0 bases and J by 8 bases, with 14 bases between. The CDR3 consists of 15 residues. CDR3 region: CASSLAGRDGEKLFF. Written as DNA, the CDR3 is TGCGCCAGCAGCTTGGCGGGCAGGGATGGAGAAAAACTGTTTTTT. Full variable domain (rest looked up from reference TRBV5-1 and TRBJ1-4): KAGVTQTPRYLIKTRGQQVTLSCSPISGHRSVSWYQQTPGQGLQFLFEYFSETQRNKGNFPGRFSGRQFSNSRSEMNVSTLELGDSALYLCASSLAGRDGEKLFFGSGTQLSVL.

The V and J genes are TRBV29-1 and TRBJ1-2; 9 nucleotides match TRBD1. The CDR3 loop spans 13 amino acids. CDR1 and CDR2 from the germline V gene are SQVTM and ANQGSEA. Trimming removed 7 bases from V and 8 bases from J; junction bases left unmatched: 11. The DNA for the CDR3 is TGCAGCGGATTGGAACAGGGGGCGGGCGGCTACACCTTC. Its protein product is CSGLEQGAGGYTF.

V usage is TRBV10-1 and J usage is TRBJ2-6, with TRBD2 as a possible D gene (6 bases). Germline V gene sequence: CDR1 WNHNN, CDR2 SYGVQD (reference sequence). V lost 8 bases to trimming and J lost 1 base, with 12 bases between them. CDR3 length equals 15 residues. CDR3 region: CASSPRGSGANVLTF. The CDR3 coding sequence is TGCGCCAGCTCGCCGCGGGGATCTGGGGCCAACGTCCTGACTTTC.

The chain is built from TRBV30 and TRBJ2-7; TRBD2 agrees at 7 bases. Trimming at V came to 4 bases and at J to 0 bases, leaving 6 bases not matched to a gene. CDR1 GTSNPN and CDR2 SVGIG come from the germline V gene (reference sequence). This CDR3 contains 14 residues. The CDR3, as DNA: TGTGCCTGGAAACTAGCGTACAGCTCCTACGAGCAGTACTTC. The encoded protein is CAWKLAYSSYEQYF.

The rearrangement joins TRBV6-1 to TRBJ2-7; a weak D match, TRBD1 (5 bases). This CDR3 comprises 14 residues. Germline values: CDR1 MNHNS, CDR2 SASEGT. V dropped 6 bases and J dropped 7 bases, with 19 bases sitting between them. The DNA for the CDR3 is TGTGCCAGCAGCCCGAAGTTGGGGCGGTGGGAGCAGTACTTC. Translation: CASSPKLGRWEQYF.

The chain is built from TRBV13 and TRBJ1-1; perhaps TRBD1 as D (5 bases). Trimming removed 1 base at V and 2 bases at J, with 14 bases between. The length of the CDR3 is 16 residues. The germline V gene has CDR1 PRHDT and CDR2 FYEKMQ (reference sequence). The CDR3 spells CASSLVEGRGNTEAFF. In DNA form, the CDR3 reads TGTGCCAGCAGCTTAGTGGAGGGGCGGGGTAACACTGAAGCTTTCTTT.

The rearrangement uses TRBV28 and TRBJ1-2, with a weak D call TRBD1 (6 bases). The CDR3 length is 14 residues. V shed 11 bases and J shed 5 bases, with 21 bases lying between them. Looked up from germline, CDR1 is MDHEN and CDR2 is SYDVKM. Here the CDR3 reads CAAARPTGNYGYTF. In nucleotides, the CDR3 is TGTGCCGCCGCGCGACCAACAGGGAATTATGGCTACACCTTC.

This clone has just a few counts. The gene calls are TRBV4-2 and TRBJ2-1; 11 bases agree with TRBD2. V gave up 4 bases and J gave up 9 bases; unmatched junction bases: 11. The CDR3 contains 16 residues. Germline loops: CDR1 LGHNA, CDR2 YNFKEQ. CDR3 sequence reads: CASSRNIAGGPGEQFF. The CDR3, as DNA: TGTGCCAGCAGCCGTAACATAGCGGGGGGGCCGGGTGAGCAGTTCTTC.

In its sample, this clone was seen a few times. The chain carries TRBV7-6 and TRBJ2-1, with 12 bases that match TRBD2. The CDR3 covers 18 residues. Germline CDR1 reads SGHVS; CDR2 reads FNYEAQ. V lost 2 bases to trimming and J lost 6 bases; unmatched junction nucleotides: 11. The DNA of the CDR3 is TGTGCCAGCAGCTTAATCGCTAGCGGGGGGGCTCAGGCCAATGAGCAGTTCTTC. Protein sequence: CASSLIASGGAQANEQFF.

The chain combines TRBV5-1 with TRBJ2-3; D is perhaps TRBD1 (7 bases). This CDR3 contains 18 residues. The germline V gene has CDR1 SGHRS and CDR2 YFSETQ. Trimming cost V 0 bases and J 2 bases, with 19 bases left between them. In nucleotides, the CDR3 is TGCGCCAGCAGCTTGGTACCCACCACCAGGGGGGCCACAGATACGCAGTATTTT. It translates to CASSLVPTTRGATDTQYF.

V gene TRBV5-1 combines with J gene TRBJ2-7, with D possibly matching TRBD2 (6 bases). Germline CDR1 SGHRS, CDR2 YFSETQ. The CDR3 extends over 13 amino acids. Trimming removed 5 bases at V and 3 bases at J, with 12 bases between. CDR3 amino acids: CASRGGSSYEQYF. CDR3 nucleotide sequence: TGCGCCAGCAGGGGGGGTAGCAGCTACGAGCAGTACTTC.

With respect to this clone: The sample carries other DNA sequences with the same CDR3. The chain couples TRBV5-6 to TRBJ1-1; tentative D call: TRBD1 (5 bases). The CDR3 has 13 residues. Germline V gene lookup returns CDR1 SGHDT and CDR2 YYEEEE. Trimming left V 4 bases short and J 2 bases short, with 9 bases between. The DNA of the CDR3 is TGTGCCAGCAGCCTAACAGGAAACACTGAAGCTTTCTTT. This gives the protein CASSLTGNTEAFF.

This clone was counted a single time. The rearrangement uses TRBV7-2 and TRBJ1-6; 8 bases match TRBD1. V shed 3 bases and J 8 bases; nucleotides not matched to a gene: 6. CDR3 length equals 15 residues. Germline loops: CDR1 SGHTA, CDR2 FQGNSA. In DNA form, the CDR3 reads TGTGCCAGCAGCTTCCCGACAGGGGATCATTCACCCCTCCACTTT. Protein sequence: CASSFPTGDHSPLHF.

This chain's CDR3 is CASSGQGGPYEQYF. CDR3 DNA: TGTGCCAGCAGCGGACAGGGAGGTCCCTACGAGCAGTACTTC. V and J are TRBV6-5 and TRBJ2-7; 8 bases are shared with TRBD1. Germline lookup yields CDR1 MNHEY and CDR2 SVGAGI. After removal of 6 bases from V and 2 bases from J, the junction contained 6 bases not matched to a gene. The CDR3 consists of 14 residues.

This sequence joins TRBV29-1 and TRBJ2-3; D possibly corresponds to TRBD2 (5 bases). Germline V gene data show CDR1 as SQVTM and CDR2 as ANQGSEA. The V end was cut by 1 base, the J end by 2 bases, with 13 bases between. The CDR3 contains 15 residues. CDR3 sequence: CSVEVDSTATDTQYF. The DNA of the CDR3 is TGCAGCGTTGAAGTGGACTCCACTGCCACAGATACGCAGTATTTT.

This rearrangement joins TRBV6-5 to TRBJ2-3, with D perhaps matching TRBD2 (6 bases). Trimming took 8 bases from V and 3 from J, leaving 9 bases between them. The CDR3 consists of 12 residues. CDR1 and CDR2 from the germline V gene are MNHEY and SVGAGI. The CDR3 bases are TGTGCCAGCGCCCGGGGGACAGATACGCAGTATTTT. This codes for CASARGTDTQYF.

The rearrangement joins TRBV4-1 to TRBJ1-2; the D gene is possibly TRBD1 (5 bases). CDR3 length: 13 residues. Trimming took off 0 bases at V and 8 bases at J, with 10 bases between the two ends. Germline V CDR1 and CDR2: MGHRA, YSYEKL. The CDR3 nucleotides read TGCGCCAGCAGCCAAGAATGGGGGGACGGCTACACCTTC. Encoded protein: CASSQEWGDGYTF.

This clone came up a few times. The chain links TRBV5-1 to TRBJ2-7; the match to TRBD2 covers 11 bases. The CDR3 runs 16 residues. The germline V gene encodes CDR1 SGHRS and CDR2 YFSETQ. The V gene end was trimmed by 0 bases and the J gene end by 7 bases; junction bases not matched to a gene: 9. The CDR3 sequence: CASSLGPSGGHGEQYF. The CDR3 DNA is TGCGCCAGCAGCTTGGGGCCTAGCGGGGGGCATGGGGAGCAGTACTTC.